The T cell receptor beta chain under discussion was sequenced for a study of blood T cell repertoires in COVID-19 (dated by TCRdb to 2018 to 2020). In the study overall: Collaborator samples came from the United States, Italy and Spain and covered acute and convalescent phases of COVID-19. The prospective study material was composed of cDNA or gDNA derived from T cells, B-cell-depleted T cells, or PBMCs. Samples were obtained from the ongoing ImmuneRACE study (first 160 participants) and from about 1,300 subjects provided by 6 global collaborators. Subjects who had been exposed to COVID-19, were actively infected with it, or had recovered from it provided the deeply sampled blood TCRbeta repertoires that made up the dataset. The repertoires were released in a freely available public database intended as a resource for research on the immune response to SARS-CoV-2. Where HLA class I and class II types were available, the types were taken from metadata supplied by the sample provider, not from assay-based typing. Nearly every sample came with metadata listing a de-identified subject ID, COVID-19 status, age in years and sex.

Via the germline V gene, CDR1 is SNHLY and CDR2 FYNNEI. The junction carries 11 bases between V and J, which are trimmed by 6 bases and 5 bases respectively. The CDR3 sequence holds 13 residues, the cysteine and phenylalanine included. Solely the CDR3 DNA is kept, with 39 bases framed from the first base. The collaborating institutions used their own protocols to collect whole blood in K2EDTA tubes. For TCRbeta analysis, collaborators shipped samples in one of three forms: frozen whole blood, isolated PBMCs, or DNA extracted from either of those sample types. TCRbeta CDR3 regions were amplified from genomic DNA by means of the immunoSEQ Assay, a bias-controlled multiplex PCR. As for the authors' bioinformatics: Within the assay, amplification of reference gene primers was used to estimate how many nucleated cells each sample contained. To quantify the absolute abundance of each unique TCRbeta CDR3 rearrangement, sequence reads were collapsed and filtered. For each sample, productive Simpson clonality was calculated by taking the square root of Simpson's diversity index across productive rearrangements. The source is immuneACCESS, and TCRdb retained only in-frame sequences with V and J called. Part of the clones is not carried over; for the studies checked, unresolved V genes explain less than half of this, and the remainder is unexplained. Clone size and V and J calls were adopted from that table, with D and trimming inferred from the DNA. The sample records some 240,000 clones, about 84% of which are singletons. More than 10% of the sample is held by the ten biggest clonotypes.

What the research found in general, with its limitations: Clinical and demographic metadata were provided uncurated, with the amount varying by source and participant.

Points on this clone: There is no known antigen for this receptor. The record has no base qualities; no much larger clone is one base away.

Sequencing was performed on peripheral blood. The rearrangement combines TRBV2 with TRBJ2-4; the D region possibly corresponds to TRBD1 (6 bases align). The TCR originated in a human donor in a cohort sampled during active COVID-19. In nucleotides, the sequence is TGTGCCAGCAGAAAGGACAGAGAAAACATTCAGTACTTC. Its protein reads: CASRKDRENIQYF.